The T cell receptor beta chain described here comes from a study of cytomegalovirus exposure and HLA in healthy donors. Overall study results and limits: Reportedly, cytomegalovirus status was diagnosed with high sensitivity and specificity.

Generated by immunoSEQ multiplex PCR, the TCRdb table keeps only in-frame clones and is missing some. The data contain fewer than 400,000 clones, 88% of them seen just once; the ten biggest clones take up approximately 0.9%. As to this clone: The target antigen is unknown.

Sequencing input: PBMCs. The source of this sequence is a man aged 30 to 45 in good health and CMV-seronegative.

The DNA for the CDR3 is TGTGCCAGCAGCTTAGATCCCCCAGGGGGAACAGAGACCCAGTACTTC. Its protein is CASSLDPPGGTETQYF. This sequence joins TRBV11-2 and TRBJ2-5, with 7 bases aligning to TRBD1. CDR1 and CDR2 (germline): SGHAT, FQNNGV. J gave up 4 bases and V 0 bases, and 8 bases lay outside the gene matches. The CDR3 covers 16 residues. The full variable domain, completed using reference TRBV11-2 and TRBJ2-5, is EAGVAQSPRYKIIEKRQSVAFWCNPISGHATLYWYQQILGQGPKLLIQFQNNGVVDDSQLPKDRFSAERLKGVDSTLKIQPAKLEDSAVYLCASSLDPPGGTETQYFGPGTRLLVL.